The 19 T cell receptor beta chains listed next were all sequenced from one sample in a study of blood T cell repertoires in COVID-19. Clones were sequenced by immunoSEQ multiplex PCR, and TCRdb holds only the in-frame ones, with some missing. The sample includes approximately 82,000 clones, 82% of them seen just once. The source material was peripheral blood. Receptors originate from a man aged 50 to 59 with active or convalescent COVID-19.

This clone has a count of ten or more. This chain connects TRBV5-1 to TRBJ2-7; D is perhaps TRBD1 (8 bases). V was shortened by 2 bases and J by 5 bases, with 20 bases between the two germline ends. The CDR3 is 16 residues long. From germline, CDR1 is SGHRS and CDR2 YFSETQ. CDR3 coding DNA: TGCGCCAGCAGCTTCGCAGTAGGACAGGGAGGGGACGAGCAGTACTTC. Translated, it gives CASSFAVGQGGDEQYF.

V usage is TRBV25-1 and J usage is TRBJ1-4; D may be TRBD1 (6 bases). The CDR3 is made up of 15 amino acids. Per germline, CDR1 MGHDK and CDR2 SYGVNS. V dropped 3 bases and J dropped 8 bases, with 16 bases sitting between them. Written as DNA, the CDR3 is TGTGCCAGCAGTGACATGGGGGACATAGGAGAAAAACTGTTTTTT. Translated: CASSDMGDIGEKLFF. The whole variable domain, filled in from reference TRBV25-1 and TRBJ1-4, reads EADIYQTPRYLVIGTGKKITLECSQTMGHDKMYWYQQDPGMELHLIHYSYGVNSTEKGDLSSESTVSRIRTEHFPLTLESARPSHTSQYLCASSDMGDIGEKLFFGSGTQLSVL.

The gene calls are TRBV29-1 and TRBJ1-2, with D possibly TRBD1 on 5 matching bases. V was shortened by 3 bases and J by 6 bases, with 14 bases between the two germline ends. Per germline, CDR1 SQVTM and CDR2 ANQGSEA. This CDR3 is built from 13 residues. The CDR3 reads CSVEGVGRDGYTF. The CDR3 DNA reads TGCAGCGTTGAGGGGGTAGGGAGGGATGGCTACACCTTC.

Only a few counts were recorded for this clone. The CDR3 sequence: CASSQEQGFDIKFF. The CDR3 DNA is TGCGCCAGCAGCCAAGAACAGGGTTTTGATATTAAGTTCTTC. J is TRBJ2-1 and V is TRBV4-3; TRBD1 might be the D (6 bases). The germline V and J ends were trimmed by 0 bases and 14 bases, with 17 bases remaining between them. The V gene's germline CDR1 is LGHNA and CDR2 YSLEER. The CDR3 contains 14 residues.

The chain has TRBV3-1 (or the pseudogene TRBV3-2) and TRBJ1-1; D call uncertain. The CDR3 is 14 amino acids. CDR1 and CDR2 (germline): LGHDT, YNNKEL (reference sequence). The V end lost 1 base, the J end lost 0 bases, and 6 bases lay between the germline ends. The CDR3 loop reads CASSQGHLNTEAFF. The CDR3 DNA follows: TGTGCCAGCAGCCAAGGACACCTGAACACTGAAGCTTTCTTT.

This clone has more than one count but fewer than ten. The chain links TRBV7-9 to TRBJ2-7; perhaps TRBD1 as D (6 bases). Trimming cost V 4 bases and J 3 bases, with 16 bases left between them. The CDR3 extends over 15 amino acids. Germline CDR1 SEHNR, CDR2 FQNEAQ (reference sequence). CDR3 in amino acids: CASSSVGQFGYEQYV. DNA of the CDR3: TGTGCCAGCAGCTCGGTAGGACAGTTCGGCTACGAGCAGTACGTC.

This chain joins TRBV3-1 (or the pseudogene TRBV3-2) and TRBJ1-2; D is uncertain. The germline V gene has CDR1 LGHDT and CDR2 YNNKEL (reference sequence). Trimming took 0 bases from V and 5 from J, leaving 13 bases between them. The CDR3 has 15 amino acids. The CDR3 region is CASSQERSGTYGYTF. Written as DNA, the CDR3 is TGTGCCAGCAGCCAAGAGAGGAGCGGCACTTATGGCTACACCTTC.

The V and J genes are TRBV11-2 and TRBJ1-3; 9 nucleotides match TRBD1. CDR3 length: 15 residues. Trimming removed 5 bases from V and 4 bases from J; junction bases left unmatched: 6. Looked up from germline, CDR1 is SGHAT and CDR2 is FQNNGV. CDR3 in DNA: TGTGCCAGCAGCCTACAGGGGGCGGGAGGAAACACCATATATTTT. Its protein is CASSLQGAGGNTIYF.

This chain joins TRBV30 and TRBJ1-6, with TRBD1 matching 9 bases. The V and J ends lost 7 bases and 4 bases, in that order; junction bases with no gene match: 5. This CDR3 has 14 residues. Germline CDR1 GTSNPN, CDR2 SVGIG (reference sequence). The CDR3 DNA reads as TGTGCCTCGAAGGGGACAGGGTATAATTCACCCCTCCACTTT. Amino acid sequence: CASKGTGYNSPLHF.

V usage is TRBV6-2 or TRBV6-3 and J usage is TRBJ2-3; tentative D call: TRBD2 (7 bases). This CDR3 is 16 amino acids long. The ends were cut back, 1 base at V and 3 bases at J, with 14 bases in the middle. Germline assignment: CDR1 MNHEY and CDR2 SVGEGT. The CDR3 sequence is CASSYLGGVRTDTQYF. CDR3 in DNA: TGTGCCAGCAGTTACTTAGGGGGGGTACGAACAGATACGCAGTATTTT.

CDR3 loop: CASSGGHPNEQFF. The CDR3 region has the DNA TGTGCCAGCAGCGGGGGACATCCCAATGAGCAGTTCTTC. This chain joins TRBV11-3 and TRBJ2-1; tentatively, D is TRBD1 (6 bases). Trimming took off 5 bases at V and 6 bases at J, with 11 bases between the two ends. CDR1 is SGHNT and CDR2 is YENEEA in the germline V gene. The CDR3 contains 13 residues. Looking up the rest from reference TRBV11-3 and TRBJ2-1 gives the full variable domain: EAGVVQSPRYKIIEKKQPVAFWCNPISGHNTLYWYLQNLGQGPELLIRYENEEAVDDSQLPKDRFSAERLKGVDSTLKIQPAELGDSAVYLCASSGGHPNEQFFGPGTRLTVL.

The chain employs TRBV5-1 and TRBJ1-2; 9 bases are shared with TRBD1. The CDR3 loop spans 16 amino acids. Germline V CDR1 and CDR2: SGHRS, YFSETQ. Germline trimming cut 7 bases from V and 2 bases from J; bases unmatched to any gene: 12. The CDR3 DNA sequence: TGCGCCAGCTGTCTGGGGGACAGGGTTTTAAACTATGGCTACACCTTC. It yields the protein CASCLGDRVLNYGYTF.

V is TRBV18 and J is TRBJ1-2; perhaps TRBD1 as D (6 bases). The CDR3 spans 16 residues. In germline, CDR1 is KGHSH, CDR2 LQKENI. The V and J ends lost 1 base and 3 bases respectively, with 15 bases between them. CDR3 in DNA: TGTGCCAGCTCACCACAGGACAGCCTACACCACTATGGCTACACCTTC. Translating it yields CASSPQDSLHHYGYTF.

V usage is TRBV19 and J usage is TRBJ1-3; no definite D call. Germline lookup yields CDR1 LNHDA and CDR2 SQIVND (reference sequence). V shed 6 bases and J shed 1 base, with 10 bases lying between them. The CDR3 length is 14 residues. This CDR3 reads CASRAGASGNTIYF. The CDR3 DNA reads TGTGCCAGTAGGGCGGGAGCTTCTGGAAACACCATATATTTT.

This clone is a singleton in its sample. For the CDR3, the DNA is TGTGCCAGCAGCCAACTGAGCAGGCTCGATGAGCAGTTCTTC. Protein: CASSQLSRLDEQFF. The chain is built from TRBV14 and TRBJ2-1; D unresolved. Germline assignment: CDR1 SGHDN and CDR2 FVKESK. Trimming pared 2 bases from V and 8 bases from J, leaving 13 bases between. The CDR3 sequence is 14 residues long.

V and J are TRBV11-2 and TRBJ1-2, with 7 bases aligning to TRBD1. The CDR3 loop spans 15 amino acids. The trim removed 3 bases at V and 2 bases at J, leaving 6 bases unmatched. Germline assignment: CDR1 SGHAT and CDR2 FQNNGV. The CDR3 here is CASSFRRQGNYGYTF. CDR3 nucleotides: TGTGCCAGCAGCTTCAGAAGACAGGGAAACTATGGCTACACCTTC. Complete variable domain (other parts from reference TRBV11-2 and TRBJ1-2): EAGVAQSPRYKIIEKRQSVAFWCNPISGHATLYWYQQILGQGPKLLIQFQNNGVVDDSQLPKDRFSAERLKGVDSTLKIQPAKLEDSAVYLCASSFRRQGNYGYTFGSGTRLTVV.

This clone was counted once. This sequence joins TRBV19 and TRBJ2-7, with TRBD1 matching 9 bases. Germline CDR1 LNHDA, CDR2 SQIVND (reference sequence). V lost 7 bases and J lost 4; bases outside the gene matches: 11. This CDR3 has 15 residues. The CDR3 nucleotides are TGTGCCAGTAAGAAGGAGGGACAGGGTCTGTACGAGCAGTACTTC. Encoded protein: CASKKEGQGLYEQYF.

The chain joins TRBV29-1 to TRBJ2-5, with D perhaps TRBD2 (5 bases). Germline V CDR1 and CDR2: SQVTM, ANQGSEA. V lost 7 bases and J lost 8, with 20 bases in between. This CDR3 has 13 amino acids. The CDR3 region has the DNA TGCAGCGAAACCGGTTCGACAAGCGGAACCCAGTACTTC. The encoded protein is CSETGSTSGTQYF.

The chain joins TRBV10-3 to TRBJ1-2, with 9 bases that match TRBD1. There are 16 residues in the CDR3. Germline CDR1 ENHRY, CDR2 SYGVKD. J gave up 4 bases and V 6 bases, and 12 bases lay outside the gene matches. DNA for the CDR3: TGTGCCATCAGGGGAATGGGACAGGGCTTTGCCTATGGCTACACCTTC. As protein: CAIRGMGQGFAYGYTF.